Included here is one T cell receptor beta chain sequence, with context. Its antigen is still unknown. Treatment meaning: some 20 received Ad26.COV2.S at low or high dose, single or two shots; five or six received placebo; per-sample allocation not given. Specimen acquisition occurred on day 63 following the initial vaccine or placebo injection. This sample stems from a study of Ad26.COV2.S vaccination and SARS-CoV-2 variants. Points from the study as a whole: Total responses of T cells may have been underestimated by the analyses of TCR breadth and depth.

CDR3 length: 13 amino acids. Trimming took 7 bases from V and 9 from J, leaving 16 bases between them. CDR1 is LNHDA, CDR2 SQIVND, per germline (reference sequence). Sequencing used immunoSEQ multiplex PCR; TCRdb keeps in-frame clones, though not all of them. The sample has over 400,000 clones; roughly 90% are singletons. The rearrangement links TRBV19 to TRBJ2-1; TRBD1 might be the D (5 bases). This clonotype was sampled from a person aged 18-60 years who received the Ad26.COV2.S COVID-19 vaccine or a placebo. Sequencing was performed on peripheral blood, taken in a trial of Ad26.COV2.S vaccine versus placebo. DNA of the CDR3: TGTGCCAGTATCCCCTCAGGGTCGGGTGAGCAGTTCTTC. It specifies CASIPSGSGEQFF.